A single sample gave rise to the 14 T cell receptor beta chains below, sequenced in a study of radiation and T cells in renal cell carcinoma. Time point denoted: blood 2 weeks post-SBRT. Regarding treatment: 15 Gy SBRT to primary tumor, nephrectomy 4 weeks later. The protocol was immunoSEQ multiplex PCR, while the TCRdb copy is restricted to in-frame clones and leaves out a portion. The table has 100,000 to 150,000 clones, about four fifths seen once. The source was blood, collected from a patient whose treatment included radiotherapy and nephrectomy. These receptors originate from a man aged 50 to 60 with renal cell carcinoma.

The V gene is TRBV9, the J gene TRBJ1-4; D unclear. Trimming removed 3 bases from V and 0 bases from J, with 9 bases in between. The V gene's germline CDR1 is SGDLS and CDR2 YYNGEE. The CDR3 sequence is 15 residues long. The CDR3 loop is CASSAEGTTNEKLFF. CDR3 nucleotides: TGTGCCAGCAGCGCGGAGGGAACAACTAATGAAAAACTGTTTTTT.

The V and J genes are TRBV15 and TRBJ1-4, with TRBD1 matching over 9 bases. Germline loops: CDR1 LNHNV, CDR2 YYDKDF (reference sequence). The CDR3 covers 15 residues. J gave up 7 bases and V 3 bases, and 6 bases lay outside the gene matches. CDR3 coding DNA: TGTGCCACCAGCAGGGACAGGGGCTCAGGTGAAAAACTGTTTTTT. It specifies CATSRDRGSGEKLFF.

The CDR3 loop is CASSLAATSSYEQYF. The CDR3 coding sequence is TGTGCCAGCAGCTTAGCGGCGACCAGCTCCTACGAGCAGTACTTC. This sequence joins TRBV7-9 and TRBJ2-7, with D unresolved. The CDR3 is 15 residues long. Germline CDR1 SEHNR, CDR2 FQNEAQ (reference sequence). The germline V and J ends were trimmed by 0 bases and 0 bases, with 9 bases remaining between them.

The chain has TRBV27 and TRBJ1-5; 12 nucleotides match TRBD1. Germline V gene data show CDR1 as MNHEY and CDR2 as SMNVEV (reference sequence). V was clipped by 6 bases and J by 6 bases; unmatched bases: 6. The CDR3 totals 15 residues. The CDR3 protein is CASSSGQGAGQPQHF. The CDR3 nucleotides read TGTGCCAGCAGCTCGGGACAGGGGGCGGGTCAGCCCCAGCATTTT.

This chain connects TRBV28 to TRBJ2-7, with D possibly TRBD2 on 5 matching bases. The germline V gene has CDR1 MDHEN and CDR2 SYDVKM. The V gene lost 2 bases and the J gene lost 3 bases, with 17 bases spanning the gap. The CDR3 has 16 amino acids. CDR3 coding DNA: TGTGCCAGCAGTTTAAGTTTCAAGGCGGGTGTCTACGAGCAGTACTTC. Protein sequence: CASSLSFKAGVYEQYF.

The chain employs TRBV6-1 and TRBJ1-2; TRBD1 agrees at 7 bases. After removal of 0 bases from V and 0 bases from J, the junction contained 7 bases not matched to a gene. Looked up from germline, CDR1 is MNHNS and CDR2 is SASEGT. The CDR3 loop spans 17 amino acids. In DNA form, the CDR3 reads TGTGCCAGCAGTGAAGCGAGGGGGACAGTAGCTAACTATGGCTACACCTTC. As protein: CASSEARGTVANYGYTF.

DNA for the CDR3: TGCGCCAGCAGCCAAGTGGGGATGGGCTACGAGCAGTACTTC. It specifies CASSQVGMGYEQYF. This chain connects TRBV4-1 to TRBJ2-7; D ambiguous. Germline CDR1 reads MGHRA; CDR2 reads YSYEKL. Trimming removed 1 base from V and 3 bases from J, with 10 bases in between. The CDR3 length is 14 residues.

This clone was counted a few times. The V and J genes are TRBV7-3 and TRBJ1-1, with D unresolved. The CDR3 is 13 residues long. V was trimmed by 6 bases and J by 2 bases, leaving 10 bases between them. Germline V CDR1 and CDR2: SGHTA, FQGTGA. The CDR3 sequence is CASSYSGNTEAFF. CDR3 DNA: TGTGCCAGCAGTTATTCGGGTAACACTGAAGCTTTCTTT.

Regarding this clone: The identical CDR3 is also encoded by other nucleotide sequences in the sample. CDR3 coding DNA: TGTGCCAGTAGGGGAAGCAATCAGCCCCAGCATTTT. Translation gives CASRGSNQPQHF. The chain joins TRBV19 to TRBJ1-5, with D hard to call. This CDR3 spans 12 amino acids. Germline values: CDR1 LNHDA, CDR2 SQIVND (reference sequence). Trimming took off 6 bases at V and 1 base at J, with 4 bases between the two ends.

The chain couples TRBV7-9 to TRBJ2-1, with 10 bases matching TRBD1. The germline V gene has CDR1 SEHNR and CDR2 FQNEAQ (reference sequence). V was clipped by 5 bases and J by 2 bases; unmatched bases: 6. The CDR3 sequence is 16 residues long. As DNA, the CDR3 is TGTGCCAGCAGCCTAATTGGACAGGGGGCCTACAATGAGCAGTTCTTC. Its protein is CASSLIGQGAYNEQFF.

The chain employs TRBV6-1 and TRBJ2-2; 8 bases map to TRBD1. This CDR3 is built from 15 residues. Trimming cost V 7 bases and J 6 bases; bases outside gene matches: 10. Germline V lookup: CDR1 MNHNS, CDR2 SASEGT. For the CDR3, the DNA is TGTGCCAGCACCACGCAGGGGGCGCATGCCGGGGAGCTGTTTTTT. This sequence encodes CASTTQGAHAGELFF.

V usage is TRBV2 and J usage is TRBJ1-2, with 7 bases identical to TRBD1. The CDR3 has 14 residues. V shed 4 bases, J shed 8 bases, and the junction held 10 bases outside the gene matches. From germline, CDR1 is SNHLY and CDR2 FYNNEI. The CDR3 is CASSGDQGVGGYTF. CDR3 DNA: TGTGCCAGCAGTGGAGATCAGGGGGTTGGGGGCTACACCTTC.

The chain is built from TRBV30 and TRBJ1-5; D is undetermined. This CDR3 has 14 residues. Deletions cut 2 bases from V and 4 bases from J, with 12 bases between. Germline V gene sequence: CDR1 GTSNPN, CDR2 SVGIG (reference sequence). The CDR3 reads CAWSPGVLNQPQHF. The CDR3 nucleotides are TGTGCCTGGAGTCCCGGGGTCCTAAATCAGCCCCAGCATTTT.

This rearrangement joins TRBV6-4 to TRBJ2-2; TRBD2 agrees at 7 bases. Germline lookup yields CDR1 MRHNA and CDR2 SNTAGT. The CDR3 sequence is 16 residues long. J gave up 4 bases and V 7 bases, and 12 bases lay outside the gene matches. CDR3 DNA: TGTGCCAGCACTGGTGGGGGGGATAACTGCACCGGGGAGCTGTTTTTT. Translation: CASTGGGDNCTGELFF.